Many counts were recorded for the clone carrying this T cell receptor (beta chain). As yet, its antigen is unknown. Previously, flow cytometry had revealed CD8+CD57+ cell expansion in the patients chosen for sequencing. These data are taken from a study of CD8+CD57+ T cells in acquired aplastic anemia. Study results and limitations: Overlapping CD8+ CDR3 repertoires of patients and controls contained under 35 shared sequences.

Germline values: CDR1 LNHNV, CDR2 YYDKDF (reference sequence). With V trimmed by 1 base and J by 4 bases, 5 bases remained unmatched. The CDR3 covers 16 residues. TCR beta VDJ and CDR3 profiling used genomic DNA as template. TCRdb re-derived calls from the reads in MiXCR, one entry per CDR3 protein. Of approximately 470,000 distinct CDR3 sequences listed, more than 25% are singletons. This sequence originates from a human donor with aplastic anemia. The V gene is TRBV15, the J gene TRBJ1-1; 11 bases line up with TRBD1. The sample consisted of sorted CD4+, CD8+, or CD8+CD57+ T cells (not recorded which) from PBMCs. The CDR3 DNA reads TGTGCCACCAGCAGAGCTACCGGGACAGGGGGCACTGAAGCTTTCTTT. Its translation: CATSRATGTGGTEAFF.